A selection of T cell receptor beta chains follows, all from one sample in a study of shared clonotypes between healthy human individuals. Assay used: immunoSEQ multiplex PCR; TCRdb lists only in-frame clones, some missing. The data show roughly 2.5 million clones, with roughly nine tenths seen just once and about 0.13% held by the top ten. Sequencing was carried out using naive CD4+ T cells sorted from blood. Source of these receptors: a man aged 18 to 30 in good health. Each CDR3 is given without its conserved first and last residue.

v_gene: TRBV19
CDR3aa: ASSSFQVAKNIQY

v_gene: TRBV2
CDR3aa: ASGSQGLETQY

v_gene: TRBV6-1
CDR3aa: ASRTGVVQPQH

v_gene: TRBV9
CDR3aa: ASSGRIQGTGELF

v_gene: TRBV7-8
CDR3aa: ASSLGEREKLF

v_gene: TRBV7-6
CDR3aa: ASSLKTGGVLNEQF

v_gene: TRBV4-3
CDR3aa: ASSQDFGNQPQH

v_gene: TRBV2
CDR3aa: ASRAGTAENQPQH

v_gene: TRBV9
CDR3aa: ASSAGFRGTEAF

v_gene: TRBV6-1
CDR3aa: ASSGPLLGARDTQY

v_gene: TRBV5-6
CDR3aa: ASSLGRYRADTQY

v_gene: TRBV4-3
CDR3aa: ASSQETSGRARTGELF

v_gene: TRBV5-4
CDR3aa: ASKPTSGSDNEQF

v_gene: TRBV25-1
CDR3aa: ASSESGGWRNEQF

v_gene: TRBV7-8
CDR3aa: ASIRDLGELTQY

v_gene: TRBV6-5
CDR3aa: ASRGRSTDTQY